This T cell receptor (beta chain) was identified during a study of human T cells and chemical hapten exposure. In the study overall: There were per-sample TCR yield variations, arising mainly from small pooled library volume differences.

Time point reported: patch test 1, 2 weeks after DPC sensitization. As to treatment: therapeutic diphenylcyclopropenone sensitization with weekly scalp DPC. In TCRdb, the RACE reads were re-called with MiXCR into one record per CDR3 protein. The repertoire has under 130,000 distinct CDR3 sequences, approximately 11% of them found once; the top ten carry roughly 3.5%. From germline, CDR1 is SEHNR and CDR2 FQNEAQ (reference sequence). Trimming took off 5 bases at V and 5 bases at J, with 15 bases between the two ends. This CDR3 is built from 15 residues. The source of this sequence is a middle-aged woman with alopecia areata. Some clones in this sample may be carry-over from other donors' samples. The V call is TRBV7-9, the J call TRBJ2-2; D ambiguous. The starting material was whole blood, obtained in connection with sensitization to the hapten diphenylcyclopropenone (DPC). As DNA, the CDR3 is TGTGCCAGCAGCCCCCGGGCCATGAAGACCGGGGAGCTGTTTTTT. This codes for CASSPRAMKTGELFF. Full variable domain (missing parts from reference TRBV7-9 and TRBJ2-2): DTGVSQNPRHKITKRGQNVTFRCDPISEHNRLYWYRQTLGQGPEFLTYFQNEAQLEKSRLLSDRFSAERPKGSFSTLEIQRTEQGDSAMYLCASSPRAMKTGELFFGEGSRLTVL.